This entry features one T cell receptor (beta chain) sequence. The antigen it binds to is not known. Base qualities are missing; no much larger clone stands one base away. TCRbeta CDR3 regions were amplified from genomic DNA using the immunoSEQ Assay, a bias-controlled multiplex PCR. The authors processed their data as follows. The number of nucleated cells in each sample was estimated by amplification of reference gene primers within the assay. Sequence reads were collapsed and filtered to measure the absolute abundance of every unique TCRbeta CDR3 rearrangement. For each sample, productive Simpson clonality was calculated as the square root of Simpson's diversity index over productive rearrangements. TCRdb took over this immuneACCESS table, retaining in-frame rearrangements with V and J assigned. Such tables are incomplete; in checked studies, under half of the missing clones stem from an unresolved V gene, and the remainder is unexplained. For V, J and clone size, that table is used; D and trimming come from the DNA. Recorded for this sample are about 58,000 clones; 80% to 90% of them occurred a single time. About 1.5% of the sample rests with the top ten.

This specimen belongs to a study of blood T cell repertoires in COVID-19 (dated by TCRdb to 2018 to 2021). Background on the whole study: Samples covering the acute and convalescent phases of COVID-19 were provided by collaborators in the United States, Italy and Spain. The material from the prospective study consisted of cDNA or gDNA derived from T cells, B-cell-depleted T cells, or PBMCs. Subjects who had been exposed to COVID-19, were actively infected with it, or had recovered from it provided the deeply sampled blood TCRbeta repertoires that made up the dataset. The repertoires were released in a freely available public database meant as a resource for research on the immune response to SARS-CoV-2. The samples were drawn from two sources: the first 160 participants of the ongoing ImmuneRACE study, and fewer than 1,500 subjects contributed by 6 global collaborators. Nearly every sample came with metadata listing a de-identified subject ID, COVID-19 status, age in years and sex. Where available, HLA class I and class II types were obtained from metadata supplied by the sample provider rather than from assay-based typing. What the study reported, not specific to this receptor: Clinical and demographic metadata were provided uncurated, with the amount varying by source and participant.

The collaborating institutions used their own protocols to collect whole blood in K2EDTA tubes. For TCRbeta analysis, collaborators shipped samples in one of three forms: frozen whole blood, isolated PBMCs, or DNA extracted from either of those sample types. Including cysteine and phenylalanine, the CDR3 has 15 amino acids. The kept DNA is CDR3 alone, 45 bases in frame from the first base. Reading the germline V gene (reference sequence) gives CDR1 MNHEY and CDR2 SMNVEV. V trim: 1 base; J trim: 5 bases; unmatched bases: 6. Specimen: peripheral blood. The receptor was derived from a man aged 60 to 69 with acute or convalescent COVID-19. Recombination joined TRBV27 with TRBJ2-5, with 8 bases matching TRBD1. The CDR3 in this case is CASSLYQGARETQYF. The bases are TGTGCCAGCAGTTTATATCAGGGGGCACGGGAGACCCAGTACTTC.